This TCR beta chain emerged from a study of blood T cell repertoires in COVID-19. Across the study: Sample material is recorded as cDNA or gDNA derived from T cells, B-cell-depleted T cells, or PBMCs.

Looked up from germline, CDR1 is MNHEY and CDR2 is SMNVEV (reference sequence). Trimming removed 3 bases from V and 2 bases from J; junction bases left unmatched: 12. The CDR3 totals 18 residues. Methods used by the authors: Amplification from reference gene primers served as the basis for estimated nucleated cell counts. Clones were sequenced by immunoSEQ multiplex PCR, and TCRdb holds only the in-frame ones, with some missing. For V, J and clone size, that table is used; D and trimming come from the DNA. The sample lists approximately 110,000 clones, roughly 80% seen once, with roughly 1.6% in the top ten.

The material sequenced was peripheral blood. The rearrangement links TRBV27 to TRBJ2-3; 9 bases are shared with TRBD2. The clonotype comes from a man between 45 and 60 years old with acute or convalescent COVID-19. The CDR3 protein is CASSFAGGPQGHTDTQYF. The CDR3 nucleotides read TGTGCCAGCAGTTTCGCGGGGGGGCCTCAAGGACACACAGATACGCAGTATTTT.